Listed here are 8 T cell receptor beta chains from one sample, sequenced in a study of cytomegalovirus exposure and HLA in healthy donors. The PCR ran on 60 Vbeta and 13 Jbeta primers. Libraries were prepared by immunoSEQ multiplex PCR; TCRdb keeps only in-frame clonotypes and omits some of them. Of around 130,000 clones in the sample, about four fifths are singletons; the top ten hold over 1%. Input material: PBMCs. These receptors came from a human donor in good health.

The chain uses TRBV29-1 and TRBJ1-2; 9 positions agree with TRBD1. With V trimmed by 6 bases and J by 6 bases, 14 bases remained unmatched. Germline CDR1 reads SQVTM; CDR2 reads ANQGSEA. This CDR3 has 15 amino acids. The CDR3 loop is CSVTRPGTGTNGYTF. The CDR3 nucleotides are TGCAGCGTGACACGACCCGGGACAGGGACGAATGGCTACACCTTC.

The V call is TRBV5-4, the J call TRBJ1-1; 12 nucleotides match TRBD1. This CDR3 contains 15 residues. Germline CDR1 is SGHNT and CDR2 is YYREEE (reference sequence). V trimming: 4 bases; J trimming: 3 bases; junction bases outside the gene matches: 4. The CDR3 DNA reads as TGTGCCAGCAGCAGGGGACAGGGGGCGTACACTGAAGCTTTCTTT. It encodes CASSRGQGAYTEAFF.

The V and J genes are TRBV19 and TRBJ2-7; 8 nucleotides agree with TRBD1. Germline trimming cut 5 bases from V and 6 bases from J; bases unmatched to any gene: 12. The CDR3 extends over 15 amino acids. Germline V CDR1 and CDR2: LNHDA, SQIVND (reference sequence). Here the CDR3 reads CASSADRGLVGEQYF. In DNA, the CDR3 is TGTGCCAGTAGTGCAGACAGGGGCCTAGTAGGCGAGCAGTACTTC.

This sequence joins TRBV15 and TRBJ2-7, with 7 bases identical to TRBD1. Germline assignment: CDR1 LNHNV and CDR2 YYDKDF (reference sequence). The CDR3 loop spans 14 amino acids. V trimming: 3 bases; J trimming: 12 bases; junction bases outside the gene matches: 14. CDR3 coding DNA: TGTGCCACCAGCAGGCGGACAGGCCTGAGTGAGGCGTACTTC. Translating it yields CATSRRTGLSEAYF.

The rearrangement joins TRBV28 to TRBJ2-5; 11 bases are a match to TRBD2. Germline loops: CDR1 MDHEN, CDR2 SYDVKM. The trim removed 1 base at V and 7 bases at J, leaving 5 bases unmatched. There are 15 residues in the CDR3. CDR3 nucleotide sequence: TGTGCCAGCAGTTTATTAGCGGGGGGGCCTGTGACCCAGTACTTC. Protein sequence: CASSLLAGGPVTQYF.

The V gene is TRBV5-6, the J gene TRBJ2-7, with TRBD2 identical over 14 bases. This CDR3 has 15 amino acids. Germline loops: CDR1 SGHDT, CDR2 YYEEEE. The trim removed 4 bases at V and 2 bases at J, leaving 2 bases unmatched. The chain's CDR3 is CASSRLAGGTYEQYF. The DNA of the CDR3 is TGTGCCAGCAGCAGACTAGCGGGGGGGACCTACGAGCAGTACTTC.

The chain recombines TRBV19 with TRBJ2-3; TRBD1 matches at 11 bases. The CDR3 is 17 amino acids. CDR1 and CDR2 from the germline V gene are LNHDA and SQIVND (reference sequence). Losses at the gene ends were 3 bases for V and 3 bases for J; bases not matched to a gene: 8. Written as DNA, the CDR3 is TGTGCCAGTAGTATTTGGTCAGGGACAGGGGGTACAGATACGCAGTATTTT. It is translated as CASSIWSGTGGTDTQYF.

V gene TRBV23-1 combines with J gene TRBJ1-2; a weak D match, TRBD1 (6 bases). TRBV23-1 is an ORF, with its function uncertain. V lost 7 bases and J 9 bases, leaving 15 bases between the germline ends. The CDR3 is made up of 12 amino acids. The CDR3 is CASKNDRRSYTF. The CDR3 DNA reads TGCGCCAGCAAGAATGACAGGAGGAGCTACACCTTC.